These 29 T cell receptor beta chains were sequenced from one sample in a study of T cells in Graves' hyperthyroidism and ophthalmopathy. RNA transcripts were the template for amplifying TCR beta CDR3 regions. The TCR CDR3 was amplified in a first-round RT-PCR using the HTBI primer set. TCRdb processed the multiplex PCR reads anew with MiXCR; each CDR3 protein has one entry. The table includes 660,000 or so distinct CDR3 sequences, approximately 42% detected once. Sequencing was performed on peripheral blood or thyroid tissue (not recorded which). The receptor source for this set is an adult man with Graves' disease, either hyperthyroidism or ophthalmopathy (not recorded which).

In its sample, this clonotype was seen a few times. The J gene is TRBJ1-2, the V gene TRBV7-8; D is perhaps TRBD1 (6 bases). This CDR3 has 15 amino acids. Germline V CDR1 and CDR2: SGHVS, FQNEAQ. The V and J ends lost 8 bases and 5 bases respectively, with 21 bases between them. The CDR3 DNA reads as TGTGCCAGCCAAAATTACAGGGATGAAAAGTATGGCTACACCTTC. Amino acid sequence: CASQNYRDEKYGYTF.

CDR3 in DNA: TGTGCCAGTAGTATAGGCCTCGGGACTGCGAGCTCCTACGAGCAGTACTTC. It codes for CASSIGLGTASSYEQYF. The gene calls are TRBV19 and TRBJ2-7; D possibly corresponds to TRBD2 (6 bases). Germline V gene data show CDR1 as LNHDA and CDR2 as SQIVND (reference sequence). The germline V and J ends were trimmed by 1 base and 0 bases, with 16 bases remaining between them. The CDR3 loop spans 17 amino acids.

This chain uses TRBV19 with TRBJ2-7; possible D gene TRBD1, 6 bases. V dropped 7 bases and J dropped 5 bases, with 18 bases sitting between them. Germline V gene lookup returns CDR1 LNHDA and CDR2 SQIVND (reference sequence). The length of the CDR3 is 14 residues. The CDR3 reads CASKLSQGSHEQYF. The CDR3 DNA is TGTGCCAGTAAACTCTCCCAGGGGAGCCACGAGCAGTACTTC.

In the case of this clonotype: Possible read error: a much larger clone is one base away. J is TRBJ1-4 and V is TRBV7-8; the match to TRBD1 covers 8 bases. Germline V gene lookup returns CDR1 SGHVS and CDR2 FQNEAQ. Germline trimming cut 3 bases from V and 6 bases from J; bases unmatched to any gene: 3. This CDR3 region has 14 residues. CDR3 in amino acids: CASSFGQGDEKLFF. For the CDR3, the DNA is TGTGCCAGCAGCTTCGGACAGGGTGATGAAAAACTGTTTTTT.

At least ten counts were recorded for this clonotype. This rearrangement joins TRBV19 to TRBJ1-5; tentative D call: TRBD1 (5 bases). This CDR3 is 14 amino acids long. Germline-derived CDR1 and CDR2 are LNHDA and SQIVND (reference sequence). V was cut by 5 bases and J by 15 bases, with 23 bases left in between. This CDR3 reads CASSPPTQDRATHF. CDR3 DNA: TGTGCCAGTAGTCCACCGACCCAAGACAGAGCGACGCATTTT.

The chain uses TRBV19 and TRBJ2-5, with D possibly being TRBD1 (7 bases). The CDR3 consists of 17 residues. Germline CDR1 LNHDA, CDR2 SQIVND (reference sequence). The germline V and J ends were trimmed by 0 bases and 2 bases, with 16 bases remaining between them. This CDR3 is CASSIDPPGGMQETQYF. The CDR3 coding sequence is TGTGCCAGTAGTATAGATCCGCCAGGGGGGATGCAAGAGACCCAGTACTTC.

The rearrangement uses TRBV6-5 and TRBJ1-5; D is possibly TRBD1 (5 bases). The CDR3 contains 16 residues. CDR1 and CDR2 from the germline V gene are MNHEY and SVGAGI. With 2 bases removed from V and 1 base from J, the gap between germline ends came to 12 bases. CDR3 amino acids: CASSYGAGGSNQPQHF. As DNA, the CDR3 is TGTGCCAGCAGTTACGGGGCGGGGGGGAGCAATCAGCCCCAGCATTTT.

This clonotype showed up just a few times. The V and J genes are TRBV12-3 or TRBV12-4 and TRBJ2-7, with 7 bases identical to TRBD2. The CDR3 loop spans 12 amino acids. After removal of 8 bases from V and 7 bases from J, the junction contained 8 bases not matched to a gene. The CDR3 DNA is TGTGCCAGCGTTGCGCCGGGGGGAGAGCAGTACTTC. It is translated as CASVAPGGEQYF.

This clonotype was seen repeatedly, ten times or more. CDR3 residues: CASSDQGRETQYF. As DNA, the CDR3 is TGTGCCAGCAGTGATCAGGGTCGGGAGACCCAGTACTTC. The chain couples TRBV2 to TRBJ2-5, with a possible D match to TRBD1 (5 bases). V gave up 3 bases and J gave up 5 bases, with 10 bases separating them. This CDR3 contains 13 residues. Germline V CDR1 and CDR2: SNHLY, FYNNEI.

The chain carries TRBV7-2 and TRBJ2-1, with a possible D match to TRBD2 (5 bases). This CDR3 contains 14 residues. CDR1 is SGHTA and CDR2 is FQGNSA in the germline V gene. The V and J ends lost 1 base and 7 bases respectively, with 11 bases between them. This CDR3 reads CASSLGGDGNEQFF. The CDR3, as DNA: TGTGCCAGCAGCTTAGGGGGAGATGGGAATGAGCAGTTCTTC. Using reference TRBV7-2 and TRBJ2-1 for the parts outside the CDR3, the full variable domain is GAGVSQSPSNKVTEKGKDVELRCDPISGHTALYWYRQSLGQGLEFLIYFQGNSAPDKSGLPSDRFSAERTGGSVSTLTIQRTQQEDSAVYLCASSLGGDGNEQFFGPGTRLTVL.

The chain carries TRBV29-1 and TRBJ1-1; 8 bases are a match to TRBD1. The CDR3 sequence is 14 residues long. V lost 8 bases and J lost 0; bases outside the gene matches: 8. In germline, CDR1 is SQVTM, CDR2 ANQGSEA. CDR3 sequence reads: CSSTGQGVNTEAFF. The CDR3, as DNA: TGCAGCAGTACAGGACAGGGCGTGAACACTGAAGCTTTCTTT.

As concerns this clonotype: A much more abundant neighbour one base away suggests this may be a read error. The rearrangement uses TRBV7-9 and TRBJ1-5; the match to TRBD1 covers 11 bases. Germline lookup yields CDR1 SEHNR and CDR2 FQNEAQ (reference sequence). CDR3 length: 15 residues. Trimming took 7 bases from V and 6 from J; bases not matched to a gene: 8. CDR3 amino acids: CASTGTGGSGQPQHF. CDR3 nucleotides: TGTGCCAGCACCGGGACAGGGGGATCGGGTCAGCCCCAGCATTTT.

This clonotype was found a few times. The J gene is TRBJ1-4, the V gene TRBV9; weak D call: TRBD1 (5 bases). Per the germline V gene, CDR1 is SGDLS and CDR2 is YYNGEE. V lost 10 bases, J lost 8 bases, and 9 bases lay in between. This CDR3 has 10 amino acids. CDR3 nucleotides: TGTGCCTTGGGGGACGAAAAACTGTTTTTT. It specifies CALGDEKLFF.

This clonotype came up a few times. The DNA for the CDR3 is TGTGCCAGCAGCTTAAGCAGGGCGATCTACGAGCAGTACTTC. This sequence encodes CASSLSRAIYEQYF. The chain joins TRBV7-9 to TRBJ2-7; a weak D match, TRBD1 (5 bases). CDR3 size: 14 residues. Trimming shortened V by 2 bases and J by 3 bases, and 11 bases separated the two germline ends. Germline CDR1 SEHNR, CDR2 FQNEAQ (reference sequence). Supplemented by reference TRBV7-9 and TRBJ2-7, the full variable domain reads DTGVSQNPRHKITKRGQNVTFRCDPISEHNRLYWYRQTLGQGPEFLTYFQNEAQLEKSRLLSDRFSAERPKGSFSTLEIQRTEQGDSAMYLCASSLSRAIYEQYFGPGTRLTVT.

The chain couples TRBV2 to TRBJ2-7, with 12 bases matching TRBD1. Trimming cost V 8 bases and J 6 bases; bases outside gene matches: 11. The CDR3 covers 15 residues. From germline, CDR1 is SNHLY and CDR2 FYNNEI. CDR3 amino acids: CASVATGTGGLEQYF. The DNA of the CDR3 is TGTGCCAGCGTCGCCACCGGGACAGGGGGCCTCGAGCAGTACTTC.

This chain's CDR3 is CASSFDGEPIRGYTF. CDR3 in DNA: TGTGCCAGCAGTTTTGATGGGGAACCCATTAGGGGCTACACCTTC. The genes are TRBV11-2 and TRBJ1-2, with D unclear. CDR1 is SGHAT and CDR2 is FQNNGV in the germline V gene. The CDR3 loop spans 15 amino acids. V was clipped by 6 bases and J by 8 bases, with 22 bases between them.

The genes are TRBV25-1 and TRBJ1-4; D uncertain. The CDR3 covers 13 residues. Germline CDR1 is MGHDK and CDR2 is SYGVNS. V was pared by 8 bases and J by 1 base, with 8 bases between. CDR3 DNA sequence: TGTGCCAGCTTTGAGGGAACTAATGAAAAACTGTTTTTT. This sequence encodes CASFEGTNEKLFF. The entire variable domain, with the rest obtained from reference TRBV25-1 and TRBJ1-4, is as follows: EADIYQTPRYLVIGTGKKITLECSQTMGHDKMYWYQQDPGMELHLIHYSYGVNSTEKGDLSSESTVSRIRTEHFPLTLESARPSHTSQYLCASFEGTNEKLFFGSGTQLSVL.

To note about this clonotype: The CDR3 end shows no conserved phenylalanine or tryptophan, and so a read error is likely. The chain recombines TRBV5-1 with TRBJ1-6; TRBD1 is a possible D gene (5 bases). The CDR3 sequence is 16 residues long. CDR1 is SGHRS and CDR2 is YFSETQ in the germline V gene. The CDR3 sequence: CASSLGSGERESPLHL. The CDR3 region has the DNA TGTGCCAGCAGCTTAGGATCGGGGGAAAGAGAATCACCCCTCCACCTT.

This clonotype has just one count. CDR3 in amino acids: CSVVPGDHSYEQYF. The CDR3 DNA follows: TGCAGCGTTGTGCCAGGGGACCACTCCTACGAGCAGTACTTC. J is TRBJ2-7 and V is TRBV29-1, with D possibly matching TRBD1 (6 bases). The germline CDR1 and CDR2 sequences are SQVTM and ANQGSEA. The CDR3 loop spans 14 amino acids. V was pared by 4 bases and J by 0 bases, with 13 bases between.

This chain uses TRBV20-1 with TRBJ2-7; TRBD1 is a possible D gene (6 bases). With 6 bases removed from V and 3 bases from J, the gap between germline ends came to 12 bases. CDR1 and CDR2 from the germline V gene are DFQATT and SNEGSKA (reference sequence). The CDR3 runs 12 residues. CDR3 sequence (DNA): TGCAGTGCCATCAAGGGGGACTACGAGCAGTACTTC. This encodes CSAIKGDYEQYF.

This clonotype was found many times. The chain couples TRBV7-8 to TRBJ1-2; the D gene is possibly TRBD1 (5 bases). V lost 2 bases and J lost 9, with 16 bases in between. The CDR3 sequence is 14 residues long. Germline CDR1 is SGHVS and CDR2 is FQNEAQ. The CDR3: CASSLSPGFGSYTF. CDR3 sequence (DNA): TGTGCCAGCAGCTTATCCCCAGGGTTTGGTAGCTACACCTTC.

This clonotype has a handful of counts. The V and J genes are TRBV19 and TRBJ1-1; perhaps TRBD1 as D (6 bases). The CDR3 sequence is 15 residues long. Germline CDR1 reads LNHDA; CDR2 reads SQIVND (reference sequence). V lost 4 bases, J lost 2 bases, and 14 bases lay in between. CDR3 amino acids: CASSKQRQANTEAFF. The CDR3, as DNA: TGTGCCAGTAGTAAACAGAGACAGGCAAACACTGAAGCTTTCTTT.

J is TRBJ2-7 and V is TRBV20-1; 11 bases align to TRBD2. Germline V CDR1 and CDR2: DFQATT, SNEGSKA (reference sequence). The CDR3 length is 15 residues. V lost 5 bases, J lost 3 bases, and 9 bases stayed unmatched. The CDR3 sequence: CSAYQLAGVFYEQYF. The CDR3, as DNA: TGCAGTGCTTACCAACTAGCGGGGGTTTTCTACGAGCAGTACTTC.

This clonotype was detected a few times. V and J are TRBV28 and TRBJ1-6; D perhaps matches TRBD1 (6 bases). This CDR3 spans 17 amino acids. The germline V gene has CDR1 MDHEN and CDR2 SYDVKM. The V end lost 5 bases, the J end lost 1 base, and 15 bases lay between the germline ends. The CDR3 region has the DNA TGTGCCAGCAGTACCTTGTGGGGGCCGTCCTATAATTCACCCCTCCACTTT. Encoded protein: CASSTLWGPSYNSPLHF.

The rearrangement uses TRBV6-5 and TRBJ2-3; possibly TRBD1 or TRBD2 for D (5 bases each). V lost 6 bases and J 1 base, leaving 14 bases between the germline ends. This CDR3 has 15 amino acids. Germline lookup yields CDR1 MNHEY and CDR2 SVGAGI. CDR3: CASSGAPGGTDTQYF. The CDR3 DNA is TGTGCCAGCAGCGGGGCCCCCGGGGGCACAGATACGCAGTATTTT.

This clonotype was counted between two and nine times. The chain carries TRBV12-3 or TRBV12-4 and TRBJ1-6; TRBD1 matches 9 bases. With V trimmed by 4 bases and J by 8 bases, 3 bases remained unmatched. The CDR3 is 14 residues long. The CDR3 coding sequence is TGTGCCAGCAGTTCGGACAGGGGATATTCACCCCTCCACTTT. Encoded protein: CASSSDRGYSPLHF.

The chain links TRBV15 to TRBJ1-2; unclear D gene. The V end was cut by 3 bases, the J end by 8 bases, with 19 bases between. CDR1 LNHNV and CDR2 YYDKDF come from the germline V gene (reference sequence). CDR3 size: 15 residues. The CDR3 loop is CATSSEAVQDRGYTF. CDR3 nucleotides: TGTGCCACCAGCAGTGAAGCAGTGCAGGATCGGGGCTACACCTTC.

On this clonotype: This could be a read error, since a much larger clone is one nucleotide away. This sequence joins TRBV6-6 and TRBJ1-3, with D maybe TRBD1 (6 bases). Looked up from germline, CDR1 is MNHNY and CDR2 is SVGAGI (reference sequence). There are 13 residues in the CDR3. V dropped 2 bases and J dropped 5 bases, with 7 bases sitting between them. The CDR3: CASSYDRRNTIYF. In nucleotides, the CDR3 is TGTGCCAGCAGTTACGACAGGAGAAACACCATATATTTT.

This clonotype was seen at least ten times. In DNA form, the CDR3 reads TGTGCCAGCAGTGAATATAAAGTCTCAAATGAAAAACTGTTTTTT. Amino acids: CASSEYKVSNEKLFF. V usage is TRBV25-1 and J usage is TRBJ1-4; no definite D call. CDR3 size: 15 residues. Trimming took 0 bases from V and 5 from J, leaving 10 bases between them. Germline CDR1 MGHDK, CDR2 SYGVNS.